This T cell receptor beta chain derives from a study of T cell responses to AZD1222 COVID-19 vaccine. Across the whole study: Second-dose schedules of about 4 or about 12 weeks were combined. Overall study results and limits: There were mostly white British donors and more females than males, and clonal diversity was possibly underestimated.

About this clone: Its antigen is not known.

Germline-derived CDR1 and CDR2 are MNHEY and SVGAGI. V was clipped by 5 bases and J by 4 bases; unmatched bases: 8. The CDR3 sequence is 15 residues long. The table came from immunoSEQ multiplex PCR; TCRdb's copy has only in-frame clones and leaves some out. The profile shows tens of thousands of clones, over 75% of them singletons. Sequenced material: peripheral blood, taken on day 0 of AZD1222 vaccination. The chain links TRBV6-5 to TRBJ1-1; 9 nucleotides align to TRBD1. The sequence came from an adult in good health. The CDR3 loop is CASSPATTGGTEAFF. In DNA, the CDR3 is TGTGCCAGCAGTCCCGCTACGACAGGGGGCACTGAAGCTTTCTTT.